A selection of T cell receptor beta chains follows, all from one sample in a study of coeliac disease. Clones were sequenced by immunoSEQ multiplex PCR, and TCRdb holds only the in-frame ones, with some missing. The data hold about 4,800 clones, with about four fifths observed a single time. Sequencing was performed on lamina propria lymphocytes from the gut. These receptors were obtained from a woman in her late teens or twenties with active celiac disease. The CDR3 runs from the conserved cysteine through the conserved F or W. Each record gives: D gene, J gene, V gene, clone size, CDR3 protein, CDR3 DNA. D genes are given only for firm matches. A row's size may be missing; if present it is once, few, many or a size class.

d_call: TRBD2; j_call: TRBJ2-2; v_call: TRBV11-3; clone_size: -; cdr3_aa: CASSLDPASGSSGELFF; cdr3_nt: TGTGCCAGCAGCTTAGATCCTGCTAGCGGGAGTTCCGGGGAGCTGTTTTTT
d_call: TRBD2; j_call: TRBJ2-7; v_call: TRBV6-6; clone_size: once; cdr3_aa: CASAGGPREQYF; cdr3_nt: TGTGCCAGCGCGGGAGGGCCTCGGGAGCAGTACTTC
d_call: -; j_call: TRBJ1-2; v_call: TRBV5-4; clone_size: -; cdr3_aa: CASSLAQSRAGYTF; cdr3_nt: TGTGCCAGCAGCTTGGCGCAGTCTAGAGCTGGCTACACCTTC
d_call: -; j_call: TRBJ2-3; v_call: TRBV6-6; clone_size: few; cdr3_aa: CASSSRLSSTDTQYF; cdr3_nt: TGTGCCAGCAGTTCCCGCCTCAGTAGCACAGATACGCAGTATTTT
d_call: -; j_call: TRBJ1-1; v_call: TRBV5-4; clone_size: once; cdr3_aa: CASSLGLTAPMNTEAFF; cdr3_nt: TGTGCCAGCAGCTTGGGGTTGACTGCCCCTATGAACACTGAAGCTTTCTTT
d_call: -; j_call: TRBJ2-2; v_call: TRBV18; clone_size: -; cdr3_aa: CASSRTSAGELFF; cdr3_nt: TGTGCCAGCTCACGCACTAGTGCCGGGGAGCTGTTTTTT
d_call: -; j_call: TRBJ2-2; v_call: TRBV11-2; clone_size: few; cdr3_aa: CASSNQGSGTGELFF; cdr3_nt: TGTGCCAGCAGTAATCAGGGAAGTGGCACCGGGGAGCTGTTTTTT
d_call: TRBD2; j_call: TRBJ2-7; v_call: TRBV7-2; clone_size: -; cdr3_aa: CASSGKGLAGGYEQYF; cdr3_nt: TGTGCCAGCAGCGGGAAAGGACTAGCGGGAGGCTACGAGCAGTACTTC
d_call: TRBD1; j_call: TRBJ2-7; v_call: TRBV5-1; clone_size: -; cdr3_aa: CASSQTGGAGIEEQYF; cdr3_nt: TGCGCCAGCAGCCAGACAGGGGGCGCGGGGATAGAAGAGCAGTACTTC
d_call: -; j_call: TRBJ1-1; v_call: TRBV7-9; clone_size: -; cdr3_aa: CASMGALVPEAFF; cdr3_nt: TGTGCCAGCATGGGGGCGTTAGTCCCTGAAGCTTTCTTT
d_call: -; j_call: TRBJ2-7; v_call: TRBV27; clone_size: few; cdr3_aa: CASSPIGGYEQYF; cdr3_nt: TGTGCCAGCAGCCCTATAGGGGGCTACGAGCAGTACTTC
d_call: -; j_call: TRBJ1-1; v_call: TRBV9; clone_size: -; cdr3_aa: CASSVGSMNTEAFF; cdr3_nt: TGTGCCAGCAGCGTAGGATCTATGAACACTGAAGCTTTCTTT
d_call: -; j_call: TRBJ1-1; v_call: TRBV7-8; clone_size: -; cdr3_aa: CASSSHTVVDTEAFF; cdr3_nt: TGTGCCAGCAGCTCCCACACCGTGGTGGACACTGAAGCTTTCTTT
d_call: TRBD1; j_call: TRBJ2-7; v_call: TRBV28; clone_size: few; cdr3_aa: CASFSDRGRNYEQYF; cdr3_nt: TGTGCCAGCTTCTCCGACAGGGGGCGAAACTACGAGCAGTACTTC
d_call: TRBD1; j_call: TRBJ1-1; v_call: TRBV13; clone_size: -; cdr3_aa: CASRSQDRGPEAFF; cdr3_nt: TGTGCCAGCAGATCCCAAGACAGGGGGCCTGAAGCTTTCTTT
d_call: TRBD1; j_call: TRBJ2-5; v_call: TRBV5-1; clone_size: few; cdr3_aa: CASSLGQGETQYF; cdr3_nt: TGCGCCAGCAGCTTGGGACAGGGGGAGACCCAGTACTTC
d_call: TRBD2; j_call: TRBJ2-1; v_call: TRBV7-9; clone_size: -; cdr3_aa: CASSPRGTSDGYNEQFF; cdr3_nt: TGTGCCAGCAGCCCAAGGGGCACTAGCGACGGGTACAATGAGCAGTTCTTC
d_call: TRBD2; j_call: TRBJ2-3; v_call: TRBV30; clone_size: -; cdr3_aa: CAWSPGGGLTDTQYF; cdr3_nt: TGTGCCTGGAGTCCTGGGGGGGGGTTAACAGATACGCAGTATTTT
d_call: TRBD1; j_call: TRBJ2-7; v_call: TRBV6-1; clone_size: -; cdr3_aa: CASSETGSYEQYF; cdr3_nt: TGTGCCAGCTCGGAGACAGGGTCGTACGAGCAGTACTTC
d_call: -; j_call: TRBJ1-1; v_call: TRBV2; clone_size: -; cdr3_aa: CASSDPHGTEAFF; cdr3_nt: TGTGCCAGCAGTGACCCACATGGCACTGAAGCTTTCTTT
d_call: -; j_call: TRBJ2-5; v_call: TRBV6-1; clone_size: -; cdr3_aa: CASSESGQETQYF; cdr3_nt: TGTGCCAGCAGTGAATCGGGGCAAGAGACCCAGTACTTC
d_call: TRBD1; j_call: TRBJ1-5; v_call: TRBV7-9; clone_size: -; cdr3_aa: CASSRGTGNQPQHF; cdr3_nt: TGTGCCAGCAGCCGCGGGACAGGCAATCAGCCCCAGCATTTT
d_call: -; j_call: TRBJ2-7; v_call: TRBV6-1; clone_size: -; cdr3_aa: CASSEAGHLYEQYF; cdr3_nt: TGTGCCAGCAGTGAAGCGGGGCACCTCTACGAGCAGTACTTC
d_call: TRBD2; j_call: TRBJ2-7; v_call: TRBV6-1; clone_size: -; cdr3_aa: CASILSGSSYEQYF; cdr3_nt: TGTGCCAGCATCCTCAGCGGGAGCTCCTACGAGCAGTACTTC